Below are 21 T cell receptor beta chains sequenced from a single sample in a study of long-term antiretroviral therapy in people with HIV. The run of the v3.0 immunoSEQ assay was at survey level. Clones were read by immunoSEQ multiplex PCR, and TCRdb kept only the in-frame ones, dropping some. The sample holds roughly 12,000 clones, 83% seen once. Sample: unsorted PBMCs, taken 3.4 years after starting antiretroviral therapy. These receptors all come from a man in his forties with HIV.

The gene calls are TRBV2 and TRBJ1-4; 10 nucleotides agree with TRBD1. The V segment lost 7 bases and the J segment 2 bases; nucleotides outside the gene matches: 4. The CDR3 has 15 amino acids. Per germline, CDR1 SNHLY and CDR2 FYNNEI. In DNA form, the CDR3 reads TGTGCCAGCAATGACAGGGGGCTTACTAATGAAAAACTGTTTTTT. Translated: CASNDRGLTNEKLFF. Full variable domain (rest looked up from reference TRBV2 and TRBJ1-4): EPEVTQTPSHQVTQMGQEVILRCVPISNHLYFYWYRQILGQKVEFLVSFYNNEISEKSEIFDDQFSVERPDGSNFTLKIRSTKLEDSAMYFCASNDRGLTNEKLFFGSGTQLSVL.

J is TRBJ2-3 and V is TRBV28, with 8 bases fitting TRBD1. Germline trimming cut 1 base from V and 5 bases from J; bases unmatched to any gene: 8. The CDR3 has 16 residues. Germline CDR1 MDHEN, CDR2 SYDVKM. CDR3 loop: CASSLFATGTGDTQYF. In nucleotides, the CDR3 is TGTGCCAGCAGTTTATTCGCGACAGGGACAGGAGATACGCAGTATTTT.

The chain recombines TRBV4-2 with TRBJ2-2; 11 bases map to TRBD2. J was trimmed by 2 bases and V by 0 bases; bases with no gene match: 2. From germline, CDR1 is LGHNA and CDR2 YNFKEQ. The CDR3 has 17 amino acids. The DNA of the CDR3 is TGTGCCAGCAGCCAAGATAGCGGGAGGGTTAACACCGGGGAGCTGTTTTTT. Its protein product is CASSQDSGRVNTGELFF.

V gene TRBV29-1 combines with J gene TRBJ2-7; D perhaps matches TRBD2 (5 bases). Germline V lookup: CDR1 SQVTM, CDR2 ANQGSEA. V was pared by 2 bases and J by 3 bases, with 17 bases between. CDR3 length: 15 amino acids. The CDR3 DNA reads TGCAGCGTTGAAATTCGGAGGCCAACGGACTACGAGCAGTACTTC. Translating it yields CSVEIRRPTDYEQYF.

The V call is TRBV5-8, the J call TRBJ2-7, with D possibly matching TRBD2 (6 bases). CDR3 length: 15 amino acids. The V gene lost 4 bases and the J gene lost 7 bases, with 21 bases spanning the gap. Germline values: CDR1 SGHTS, CDR2 YDEGEE. CDR3 sequence: CASSPPGLRSWEQYF. The CDR3 DNA sequence: TGTGCCAGCAGCCCGCCCGGACTAAGATCCTGGGAGCAGTACTTC.

This clone was counted a single time. The rearrangement links TRBV28 to TRBJ1-2; 9 positions match TRBD1. CDR3 length: 17 amino acids. Germline V CDR1 and CDR2: MDHEN, SYDVKM. With 2 bases clipped from V and 5 bases from J, the junction kept 12 bases outside the gene matches. For the CDR3, the DNA is TGTGCCAGCAGTTTAGGTTTCCGGGGACAGGGAGGATATGGCTACACCTTC. Translation: CASSLGFRGQGGYGYTF.

Note on this clone: Different DNA sequences within this sample yield the same CDR3. The J gene is TRBJ2-2, the V gene TRBV12-5; 14 bases map to TRBD2. V dropped 3 bases and J dropped 1; count of bases not matched to a gene: 1. The length of the CDR3 is 17 residues. The germline CDR1 and CDR2 sequences are LGHNT and FRNRAP. CDR3 bases: TGTGCTAGTGGTTTAGGGACTAGCGGGAGGAACACCGGGGAGCTGTTTTTT. Amino acid sequence: CASGLGTSGRNTGELFF.

V usage is TRBV25-1 and J usage is TRBJ1-4, with D possibly matching TRBD1 (5 bases). Trimming pared 1 base from V and 1 base from J, leaving 10 bases between. CDR1 MGHDK and CDR2 SYGVNS come from the germline V gene. This CDR3 spans 16 amino acids. This CDR3 is CASSEFGGVTNEKLFF. The CDR3 coding sequence is TGTGCCAGCAGTGAATTCGGAGGGGTAACTAATGAAAAACTGTTTTTT.

This chain links TRBV2 with TRBJ1-4, with D perhaps TRBD1 (6 bases). Germline CDR1 SNHLY, CDR2 FYNNEI. The V end was cut by 10 bases, the J end by 2 bases, with 17 bases between. The CDR3 length is 15 residues. CDR3 sequence reads: CATKGESGTNEKLFF. The CDR3 DNA is TGTGCCACCAAGGGGGAGTCGGGGACTAATGAAAAACTGTTTTTT.

The chain links TRBV14 to TRBJ1-4; TRBD1 aligns across 8 bases. Trimming took 5 bases from V and 8 from J; bases not matched to a gene: 10. This CDR3 comprises 15 residues. Germline CDR1 reads SGHDN; CDR2 reads FVKESK. CDR3 protein: CASSFHRGFGEKLFF. The CDR3 coding sequence is TGTGCCAGCAGCTTCCACAGGGGGTTTGGGGAAAAACTGTTTTTT. Full variable domain (outside the CDR3, taken from reference TRBV14 and TRBJ1-4): EAGVTQFPSHSVIEKGQTVTLRCDPISGHDNLYWYRRVMGKEIKFLLHFVKESKQDESGMPNNRFLAERTGGTYSTLKVQPAELEDSGVYFCASSFHRGFGEKLFFGSGTQLSVL.

The gene calls are TRBV30 and TRBJ1-4, with D possibly matching TRBD1 (6 bases). V was shortened by 2 bases and J by 8 bases, with 12 bases between the two germline ends. The CDR3 totals 13 residues. CDR1 and CDR2 (germline): GTSNPN, SVGIG (reference sequence). As DNA, the CDR3 is TGTGCCTGGAGTTCGGCGGGGGGCGAAAAACTGTTTTTT. Residues: CAWSSAGGEKLFF.

By share, this clone counts as medium-sized. DNA of the CDR3: TGCGCCAGCAGCCAAGGGAGTCAGGGCGGTTACGAGCAGTACTTC. Residues: CASSQGSQGGYEQYF. The chain employs TRBV4-1 and TRBJ2-7, with a tentative D call TRBD1 (5 bases). V lost 1 base and J 4 bases, leaving 14 bases between the germline ends. CDR1 and CDR2 (germline): MGHRA, YSYEKL. There are 15 residues in the CDR3.

The rearrangement joins TRBV19 to TRBJ2-6, with 7 positions matching TRBD1. Germline CDR1 LNHDA, CDR2 SQIVND (reference sequence). This CDR3 has 19 amino acids. The ends lost 0 bases at V and 2 bases at J; junction bases unmatched: 10. The CDR3 here is CASSIEKGAGGTGANVLTF. In nucleotides, the CDR3 is TGTGCCAGTAGTATAGAAAAGGGGGCAGGGGGAACTGGGGCCAACGTCCTGACTTTC.

V gene TRBV28 combines with J gene TRBJ1-1; possibly TRBD1 for D (5 bases). CDR1 and CDR2 (germline): MDHEN, SYDVKM. CDR3 size: 13 residues. V was shortened by 8 bases and J by 4 bases, with 14 bases between the two germline ends. The CDR3 bases are TGTGCCAGCTGGGGGGATAGGGCCACTGAAGCTTTCTTT. Protein: CASWGDRATEAFF.

The rearrangement joins TRBV5-4 to TRBJ2-1; the D gene is possibly TRBD2 (6 bases). This CDR3 has 15 amino acids. Trimming removed 0 bases at V and 5 bases at J, with 12 bases between. Per germline, CDR1 SGHNT and CDR2 YYREEE (reference sequence). The CDR3 here is CASSLGLDTDNEQFF. In DNA, the CDR3 is TGTGCCAGCAGCTTGGGACTAGATACCGACAATGAGCAGTTCTTC.

The genes are TRBV6-5 and TRBJ2-5; D gene ambiguous. The germline gives CDR1 MNHEY, CDR2 SVGAGI. This CDR3 is built from 13 residues. Trimming stripped 7 bases from V and 2 bases from J, with 11 bases between. The CDR3 region has the DNA TGTGCCAGCACCGCCCACGGGCAAGAGACCCAGTACTTC. Its translation is CASTAHGQETQYF.

This chain uses TRBV28 with TRBJ1-5; 7 bases fit TRBD1. V lost 5 bases to trimming and J lost 7 bases; unmatched junction nucleotides: 8. The CDR3 totals 14 residues. Germline CDR1 and CDR2: MDHEN and SYDVKM. CDR3 loop: CASSLRQGKQPQHF. DNA for the CDR3: TGTGCCAGCAGTCTAAGACAGGGAAAACAGCCCCAGCATTTT.

The chain has TRBV28 and TRBJ2-7, with D perhaps matching TRBD1 (5 bases). Germline CDR1 reads MDHEN; CDR2 reads SYDVKM. The CDR3 has 15 amino acids. V was cut by 3 bases and J by 0 bases, with 12 bases left in between. CDR3 nucleotide sequence: TGTGCCAGCAGTTTGCACAGGACGAGCTCCTACGAGCAGTACTTC. Translation gives CASSLHRTSSYEQYF. The full variable domain, completed using reference TRBV28 and TRBJ2-7, is DVKVTQSSRYLVKRTGEKVFLECVQDMDHENMFWYRQDPGLGLRLIYFSYDVKMKEKGDIPEGYSVSREKKERFSLILESASTNQTSMYLCASSLHRTSSYEQYFGPGTRLTVT.

This chain links TRBV29-1 with TRBJ1-3; D is undetermined. V lost 6 bases and J 2 bases, leaving 5 bases between the germline ends. Per germline, CDR1 SQVTM and CDR2 ANQGSEA. The CDR3 sequence is 11 residues long. This CDR3 reads CSVRPGNTIYF. The CDR3 DNA sequence: TGCAGCGTCCGACCTGGAAACACCATATATTTT. Full variable domain (rest looked up from reference TRBV29-1 and TRBJ1-3): SAVISQKPSRDICQRGTSLTIQCQVDSQVTMMFWYRQQPGQSLTLIATANQGSEATYESGFVIDKFPISRPNLTFSTLTVSNMSPEDSSIYLCSVRPGNTIYFGEGSWLTVV.

This clone was found a few times. V usage is TRBV5-1 and J usage is TRBJ1-5, with TRBD1 matching over 8 bases. CDR3 length equals 16 residues. J gave up 0 bases and V 0 bases, and 2 bases lay outside the gene matches. Germline values: CDR1 SGHRS, CDR2 YFSETQ. CDR3 residues: CASSLARGHSNQPQHF. DNA for the CDR3: TGCGCCAGCAGCTTGGCCAGGGGGCATAGCAATCAGCCCCAGCATTTT.

The CDR3 loop is CASGDGALGTYEQYF. CDR3 coding DNA: TGTGCCAGCGGTGACGGGGCCCTCGGTACCTACGAGCAGTACTTC. The chain joins TRBV28 to TRBJ2-7, with D possibly called TRBD1 or TRBD2 (5 bases each). V was shortened by 8 bases and J by 2 bases, with 19 bases between the two germline ends. The length of the CDR3 is 15 residues. CDR1 and CDR2 (germline): MDHEN, SYDVKM.